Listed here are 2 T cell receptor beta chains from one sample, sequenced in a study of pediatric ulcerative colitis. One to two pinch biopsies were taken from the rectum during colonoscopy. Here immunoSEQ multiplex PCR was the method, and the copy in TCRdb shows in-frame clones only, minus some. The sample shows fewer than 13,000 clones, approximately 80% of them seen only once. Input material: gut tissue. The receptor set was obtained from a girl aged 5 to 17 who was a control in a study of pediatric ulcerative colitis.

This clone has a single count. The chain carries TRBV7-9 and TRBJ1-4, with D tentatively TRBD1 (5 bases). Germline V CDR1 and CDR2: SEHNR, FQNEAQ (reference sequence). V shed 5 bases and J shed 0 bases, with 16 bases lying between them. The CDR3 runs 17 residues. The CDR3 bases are TGTGCCAGCAGCGGCCGGCGGGGCGTCTCAACTAATGAAAAACTGTTTTTT. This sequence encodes CASSGRRGVSTNEKLFF.

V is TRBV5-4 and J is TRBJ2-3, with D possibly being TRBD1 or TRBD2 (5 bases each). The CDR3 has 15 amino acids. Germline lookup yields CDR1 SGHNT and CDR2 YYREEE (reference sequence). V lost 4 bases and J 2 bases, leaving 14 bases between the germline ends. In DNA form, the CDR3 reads TGTGCCAGCAGCGGGGGTCGGCAGTACACAGATACGCAGTATTTT. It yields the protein CASSGGRQYTDTQYF.